Below, 26 T cell receptor beta chains from the same sample are listed, as sequenced in a study of control samples from healthy donors and cancer patients. TCRdb keeps only in-frame clones here, not all; method: immunoSEQ multiplex PCR. In the table there are 84,000 or so clones, 91% of which are singletons. The sequencing input was blood. These receptors were obtained from a man aged 30-40 years in good health.

V and J are TRBV19 and TRBJ2-1; TRBD2 matches at 11 bases. The germline V gene has CDR1 LNHDA and CDR2 SQIVND (reference sequence). The junction had 5 bases not matched to a gene; V was cut back by 6 bases and J by 4 bases. This CDR3 has 15 residues. This CDR3 reads CASRELAGVYNEQFF. DNA of the CDR3: TGTGCCAGTAGGGAACTAGCGGGAGTTTACAATGAGCAGTTCTTC.

This rearrangement joins TRBV19 to TRBJ1-1; 10 nucleotides agree with TRBD1. CDR3 size: 16 residues. The V segment lost 9 bases and the J segment 0 bases; nucleotides outside the gene matches: 10. Germline V gene lookup returns CDR1 LNHDA and CDR2 SQIVND (reference sequence). For the CDR3, the DNA is TGTGCCAGCGGGACAGGGGTGATCAACATGAACACTGAAGCTTTCTTT. Translation gives CASGTGVINMNTEAFF.

This chain uses TRBV10-3 with TRBJ2-1; 7 nucleotides match TRBD2. Germline lookup yields CDR1 ENHRY and CDR2 SYGVKD. V shed 6 bases, J shed 5 bases, and the junction held 7 bases outside the gene matches. The CDR3 totals 14 residues. The CDR3 spells CAISGLAEDNEQFF. The CDR3 DNA reads TGTGCCATCAGCGGGCTAGCGGAGGACAATGAGCAGTTCTTC.

CDR3 amino acids: CASTPGLAGSADTQYF. CDR3 DNA sequence: TGTGCCAGCACCCCCGGACTAGCGGGGTCCGCAGATACGCAGTATTTT. The rearrangement joins TRBV6-2 or TRBV6-3 to TRBJ2-3, with 12 nucleotides matching TRBD2. The J segment lost 4 bases and the V segment lost 7 bases, leaving 9 bases of the junction unmatched. CDR1 and CDR2 from the germline V gene are MNHEY and SVGEGT. The CDR3 covers 16 residues.

The chain carries TRBV18 and TRBJ2-5; 7 nucleotides line up with TRBD1. Germline CDR1 KGHSH, CDR2 LQKENI. Germline trimming cut 3 bases from V and 1 base from J; bases unmatched to any gene: 2. The CDR3 spans 14 residues. CDR3 loop: CASSPDRLQETQYF. In nucleotides, the CDR3 is TGTGCCAGCTCACCGGACAGGCTCCAAGAGACCCAGTACTTC. Full variable domain (rest looked up from reference TRBV18 and TRBJ2-5): NAGVMQNPRHLVRRRGQEARLRCSPMKGHSHVYWYRQLPEEGLKFMVYLQKENIIDESGMPKERFSAEFPKEGPSILRIQQVVRGDSAAYFCASSPDRLQETQYFGPGTRLLVL.

V usage is TRBV3-1 (or the pseudogene TRBV3-2) and J usage is TRBJ2-7; 11 nucleotides align to TRBD2. The CDR3 runs to 16 residues. V was pared by 3 bases and J by 0 bases, with 4 bases of the junction left unmatched. Germline assignment: CDR1 LGHDT and CDR2 YNNKEL (reference sequence). The DNA of the CDR3 is TGTGCCAGCAGCCACCTTAGCGGGAGGGCCTCCTACGAGCAGTACTTC. Its protein is CASSHLSGRASYEQYF.

This chain links TRBV3-1 (or the pseudogene TRBV3-2) with TRBJ2-3, with D hard to call. V lost 6 bases, J lost 6 bases, and 16 bases lay in between. Germline-derived CDR1 and CDR2 are LGHDT and YNNKEL (reference sequence). This CDR3 is built from 14 residues. The CDR3 DNA sequence: TGTGCCAGCAGTAACTTCCCTCAAGCGGATACGCAGTATTTT. Residues: CASSNFPQADTQYF.

This clone came up once. The CDR3 loop is CASSLVKAGEETQYF. CDR3 in DNA: TGTGCCAGCAGTCTAGTAAAAGCGGGAGAGGAGACCCAGTACTTC. The chain is built from TRBV6-5 and TRBJ2-5; TRBD2 aligns across 8 bases. The CDR3 contains 15 residues. Germline CDR1 is MNHEY and CDR2 is SVGAGI. Trimming removed 5 bases from V and 5 bases from J; junction bases left unmatched: 10.

This rearrangement joins TRBV4-1 to TRBJ2-2; D remains unclear. The V end was cut by 0 bases, the J end by 6 bases, with 2 bases between. CDR3 length: 12 residues. Germline V CDR1 and CDR2: MGHRA, YSYEKL. The CDR3: CASSQESGELFF. The CDR3 DNA reads TGCGCCAGCAGCCAAGAATCCGGGGAGCTGTTTTTT.

The V gene is TRBV4-2, the J gene TRBJ2-3; D gene unclear. V lost 0 bases and J lost 2, with 9 bases in between. The CDR3 consists of 15 residues. Per the germline V gene, CDR1 is LGHNA and CDR2 is YNFKEQ. Written as DNA, the CDR3 is TGTGCCAGCAGCCAAGATCAGCACTTCACAGATACGCAGTATTTT. Its translation is CASSQDQHFTDTQYF.

The chain is built from TRBV14 and TRBJ2-7; 9 nucleotides line up with TRBD2. CDR3 length equals 15 residues. Germline V gene sequence: CDR1 SGHDN, CDR2 FVKESK. The ends lost 5 bases at V and 7 bases at J; junction bases unmatched: 12. Here the CDR3 reads CASSLGGGAREEQYF. The CDR3 DNA follows: TGTGCCAGCAGCTTGGGCGGGGGGGCCCGAGAGGAGCAGTACTTC.

This rearrangement joins TRBV5-6 to TRBJ2-7; TRBD2 matches at 10 bases. V lost 1 base to trimming and J lost 6 bases; unmatched junction nucleotides: 10. Germline V gives CDR1 SGHDT, CDR2 YYEEEE. The CDR3 sequence is 16 residues long. In DNA, the CDR3 is TGTGCCAGCAGCTTGTTGAGCGGGAGGGCCCTTGGCGAGCAGTACTTC. Protein: CASSLLSGRALGEQYF.

This clone was picked up one time. The chain recombines TRBV12-3 or TRBV12-4 with TRBJ1-2; the match to TRBD1 covers 7 bases. The junction had 4 bases not matched to a gene; V was cut back by 6 bases and J by 6 bases. There are 12 residues in the CDR3. The CDR3 protein is CASSRGSNGYTF. CDR3 sequence (DNA): TGTGCCAGCAGCAGGGGGAGTAATGGCTACACCTTC.

The V and J genes are TRBV4-1 and TRBJ1-1; D is possibly TRBD1 (5 bases). The CDR3 extends over 15 amino acids. V was pared by 0 bases and J by 4 bases, with 12 bases between. Germline V gene data show CDR1 as MGHRA and CDR2 as YSYEKL. CDR3 amino acids: CASSQEPGRSTEAFF. CDR3 in DNA: TGCGCCAGCAGCCAAGAACCAGGGAGGAGCACTGAAGCTTTCTTT.

V usage is TRBV27 and J usage is TRBJ2-7; possible D gene TRBD1, 6 bases. This CDR3 has 12 amino acids. From germline, CDR1 is MNHEY and CDR2 SMNVEV (reference sequence). Trimming stripped 4 bases from V and 6 bases from J, with 10 bases between. The CDR3 region has the DNA TGTGCCAGCAGTTCCAGGGGTGGCGAGCAGTACTTC. Translation gives CASSSRGGEQYF.

The chain carries TRBV5-1 and TRBJ2-7; the match to TRBD1 covers 9 bases. CDR3 length: 14 amino acids. Germline-derived CDR1 and CDR2 are SGHRS and YFSETQ. With V trimmed by 4 bases and J by 6 bases, 8 bases remained unmatched. DNA for the CDR3: TGCGCCAGCAGCACGGGACAGGGAGAGACCGAGCAGTACTTC. This codes for CASSTGQGETEQYF.

The chain uses TRBV11-3 and TRBJ2-2; D remains ambiguous. The CDR3 is 13 residues long. CDR1 SGHNT and CDR2 YENEEA come from the germline V gene. Trimming pared 0 bases from V and 5 bases from J, leaving 4 bases between. CDR3 DNA sequence: TGTGCCAGCAGCTTAGAGAGGACCGGGGAGCTGTTTTTT. Translation gives CASSLERTGELFF.

CDR3 DNA: TGTGCCAGCAGCCAAGAGGAGGGGACAGATACGCAGTATTTT. This translates into CASSQEEGTDTQYF. The chain combines TRBV5-4 with TRBJ2-3, with D maybe TRBD2 (6 bases). The CDR3 loop spans 14 amino acids. Trimming took off 4 bases at V and 3 bases at J, with 12 bases between the two ends. The germline V gene encodes CDR1 SGHNT and CDR2 YYREEE (reference sequence).

The gene calls are TRBV14 and TRBJ1-4, with a weak D call TRBD1 (5 bases). V lost 4 bases and J 7 bases, leaving 13 bases between the germline ends. Per the germline V gene, CDR1 is SGHDN and CDR2 is FVKESK. This CDR3 is built from 14 residues. CDR3: CASSPEGRGEKLFF. The CDR3 DNA sequence: TGTGCCAGCAGCCCCGAAGGGAGGGGTGAAAAACTGTTTTTT.

The V call is TRBV6-5, the J call TRBJ2-5; 10 bases align to TRBD1. The CDR3 is made up of 14 amino acids. Losses at the gene ends were 6 bases for V and 5 bases for J; bases not matched to a gene: 6. Per the germline V gene, CDR1 is MNHEY and CDR2 is SVGAGI. This chain's CDR3 is CASRPTGGVETQYF. The CDR3 coding sequence is TGTGCCAGCAGGCCGACAGGGGGCGTTGAGACCCAGTACTTC.

The genes are TRBV9 and TRBJ2-2; D is ambiguous. Looked up from germline, CDR1 is SGDLS and CDR2 is YYNGEE. The CDR3 is 16 residues long. V shed 0 bases and J shed 6 bases, with 15 bases lying between them. In DNA form, the CDR3 reads TGTGCCAGCAGCGTAGTAAGAGCGCCTAGAGCCGGGGAGCTGTTTTTT. This encodes CASSVVRAPRAGELFF. The full variable domain, its missing parts supplied by reference TRBV9 and TRBJ2-2, is DSGVTQTPKHLITATGQRVTLRCSPRSGDLSVYWYQQSLDQGLQFLIQYYNGEERAKGNILERFSAQQFPDLHSELNLSSLELGDSALYFCASSVVRAPRAGELFFGEGSRLTVL.

V and J are TRBV28 and TRBJ2-3; TRBD2 matches 13 bases. The germline V gene encodes CDR1 MDHEN and CDR2 SYDVKM. The CDR3 length is 16 residues. Germline trimming cut 5 bases from V and 0 bases from J; bases unmatched to any gene: 2. The CDR3, as DNA: TGTGCCAGCAGTGAGGGACTAGCGGGGAGCACAGATACGCAGTATTTT. It codes for CASSEGLAGSTDTQYF.

This rearrangement joins TRBV6-6 to TRBJ2-2, with TRBD1 matching 10 bases. Germline CDR1 reads MNHNY; CDR2 reads SVGAGI (reference sequence). The CDR3 totals 17 residues. V shed 5 bases, J shed 6 bases, and the junction held 12 bases outside the gene matches. The CDR3, as DNA: TGTGCCAGCAGTCGGACAGGGGGTGCGGCGGTCTCCGGGGAGCTGTTTTTT. As protein: CASSRTGGAAVSGELFF.

V and J are TRBV6-1 and TRBJ2-1; D ambiguous. V was trimmed by 3 bases and J by 3 bases, leaving 9 bases between them. This CDR3 is 14 amino acids long. Germline loops: CDR1 MNHNS, CDR2 SASEGT. The CDR3 spells CASSEVDGYNEQFF. In DNA form, the CDR3 reads TGTGCCAGCAGTGAGGTGGACGGCTACAATGAGCAGTTCTTC.

The chain is built from TRBV30 and TRBJ2-4; D gene unclear. The CDR3 contains 14 residues. CDR1 is GTSNPN and CDR2 is SVGIG in the germline V gene (reference sequence). With 2 bases removed from V and 4 bases from J, the gap between germline ends came to 12 bases. CDR3 nucleotide sequence: TGTGCCTGGAGTCCCGCAGTAGGGAAAAACATTCAGTACTTC. Translation gives CAWSPAVGKNIQYF.

J is TRBJ1-6 and V is TRBV3-1 (or the pseudogene TRBV3-2); D not certain. The CDR3 is made up of 15 amino acids. The V and J ends lost 1 base and 7 bases respectively, with 11 bases between them. Germline CDR1 and CDR2: LGHDT and YNNKEL (reference sequence). The CDR3 spells CASSQVGQPNSPLHF. CDR3 DNA: TGTGCCAGCAGCCAAGTAGGCCAGCCGAATTCACCCCTCCACTTT.